This T cell receptor (beta chain) derives from a study of response to subunit inactivated influenza vaccine. Findings of the study overall: The authors suggested that every seasonal influenza vaccination recruits few new T cells.

This CDR3 region has 17 residues. Germline assignment: CDR1 SGHDN and CDR2 FVKESK. Trimming removed 3 bases from V and 0 bases from J, with 15 bases in between. TCRdb fed the RT-PCR reads into MiXCR, producing one record per CDR3 protein. The sample lists roughly 630,000 distinct CDR3 sequences; around 15% were seen once. This clonotype has just a few counts. Its antigen is not known. The sequencing used PBMCs from blood, collected around 15 days before vaccination. This chain links TRBV14 with TRBJ2-1; D may be TRBD2 (6 bases). The origin of this receptor is a man aged 45-65 years who received an inactivated influenza vaccine. CDR3 loop: CASSHPRDLSSYNEQFF. The CDR3 nucleotides are TGTGCCAGCAGCCATCCACGGGACTTAAGCTCCTACAATGAGCAGTTCTTC.